A selection of T cell receptor beta chains follows, all from one sample in a study of blood T cell repertoires in COVID-19. Clones were sequenced by immunoSEQ multiplex PCR, and TCRdb holds only the in-frame ones, with some missing. The data hold 80,000 to 95,000 clones, with 70% to 85% observed a single time. The specimen was peripheral blood. These receptor sequences come from a woman in her forties or fifties with acute or convalescent COVID-19. Each CDR3 is given with its conserved first and last residue. D genes are given only for firm matches. Clone sizes are given selectively: once, few, many, or a class where the clone is expanded.

clone size,D gene,J gene,V gene,CDR3 protein,CDR3 DNA
once,.,TRBJ2-4,TRBV19,CASGGQNIAKNIQYF,TGTGCCAGCGGGGGGCAAAATATAGCCAAAAACATTCAGTACTTC
few,.,TRBJ1-1,TRBV19,CASSVWGGAEAFF,TGTGCCAGTTCAGTGTGGGGGGGCGCTGAAGCTTTCTTT
.,.,TRBJ2-5,TRBV7-9,CASSRWTPLQETQYF,TGTGCCAGCAGCCGATGGACTCCCTTACAAGAGACCCAGTACTTC
.,.,TRBJ2-4,TRBV7-2,CASSLAVEGRNIQYF,TGTGCCAGCAGCTTAGCGGTGGAGGGAAGAAACATTCAGTACTTC
.,TRBD1,TRBJ1-2,TRBV10-3,CAISEQGHSSYGYTF,TGTGCCATCAGTGAACAGGGGCACTCCAGCTATGGCTACACCTTC
.,.,TRBJ1-1,TRBV7-2,CASSPAELNTEAFF,TGTGCCAGCAGCCCCGCGGAGCTGAACACTGAAGCTTTCTTT
.,.,TRBJ1-3,TRBV4-3,CASSQDSSSGKANTIYF,TGCGCCAGCAGCCAAGATAGCTCTTCAGGGAAAGCAAACACCATATATTTT
few,.,TRBJ1-5,TRBV12-3/TRBV12-4,CASSPGGNQPQHF,TGTGCCAGCAGCCCGGGAGGCAATCAGCCCCAGCATTTT
.,.,TRBJ2-2,TRBV6-6,CASSYPYTGELFF,TGTGCCAGCAGTTACCCCTACACCGGGGAGCTGTTTTTT
few,TRBD2,TRBJ2-7,TRBV29-1,CSVSTPGLGYEQYF,TGCAGCGTAAGTACCCCGGGACTAGGATACGAGCAGTACTTC
.,.,TRBJ2-5,TRBV18,CASSPSQETQYF,TGTGCCAGCTCACCTTCGCAAGAGACCCAGTACTTC
.,.,TRBJ2-2,TRBV4-3,CASSQEGGNTGELFF,TGCGCCAGCAGCCAAGAGGGGGGAAACACCGGGGAGCTGTTTTTT
.,TRBD1,TRBJ1-6,TRBV4-1,CASRQGASPLHF,TGCGCCAGCAGACAGGGGGCCTCACCCCTCCACTTT
.,.,TRBJ1-1,TRBV20-1,CSASLTEAFF,TGCAGTGCTAGTCTTACTGAAGCTTTCTTT
once,.,TRBJ1-3,TRBV9,CASSVEARQADYGNTIYF,TGTGCCAGCAGCGTAGAAGCGCGGCAGGCCGACTATGGAAACACCATATATTTT
.,TRBD2,TRBJ2-7,TRBV19,CASSTSGGSSSYEQYF,TGTGCCAGTAGTACTAGCGGGGGTTCCAGTTCCTACGAGCAGTACTTC
.,.,TRBJ2-2,TRBV6-5,CASSSLAGKLFF,TGTGCCAGCAGTTCCCTGGCAGGGAAGCTGTTTTTT
.,.,TRBJ1-3,TRBV7-6,CASSLASRRNTIYF,TGTGCCAGCAGCTTAGCGTCCAGAAGAAACACCATATATTTT
.,.,TRBJ1-2,TRBV5-8,CASSLGEGRYGYTF,TGTGCCAGCAGCTTGGGAGAGGGCCGCTATGGCTACACCTTC
.,.,TRBJ1-1,TRBV12-3/TRBV12-4,CASSFQGSAEAFF,TGTGCCAGCAGTTTCCAGGGAAGCGCTGAAGCTTTCTTT
.,TRBD2,TRBJ2-1,TRBV29-1,CSVAMGAGGNNEQFF,TGCAGCGTTGCGATGGGAGCGGGGGGGAACAATGAGCAGTTCTTC
.,.,TRBJ1-5,TRBV28,CASSQGSQPQHF,TGTGCCAGCTCCCAGGGGAGTCAGCCCCAGCATTTT
.,.,TRBJ1-1,TRBV28,CASRDTGRGAFF,TGTGCCAGCAGAGACACAGGGAGAGGGGCTTTCTTT
few,.,TRBJ2-7,TRBV3-1/TRBV3-2,CASSRGLEGEQYF,TGTGCCAGCAGTAGGGGGTTAGAGGGGGAGCAGTACTTC
.,.,TRBJ1-2,TRBV10-3,CAITPIQENGYTF,TGTGCCATCACCCCCATACAGGAAAATGGCTACACCTTC
.,TRBD1,TRBJ1-2,TRBV7-2,CASSLAFLTTQGAGGYTF,TGTGCCAGCAGCTTAGCGTTCTTAACAACACAGGGGGCTGGTGGCTACACCTTC
.,TRBD1,TRBJ2-5,TRBV5-1,CASTPFSTGVGETQYF,TGCGCCAGCACCCCATTCTCCACAGGGGTAGGAGAGACCCAGTACTTC
.,.,TRBJ1-1,TRBV12-3/TRBV12-4,CASSPYLNTEAFF,TGTGCCAGCAGTCCTTACTTGAACACTGAAGCTTTCTTT
.,TRBD1,TRBJ1-1,TRBV5-1,CASSLDRGRPEAFF,TGCGCCAGCAGCTTGGACAGGGGAAGGCCTGAAGCTTTCTTT
.,TRBD1,TRBJ1-5,TRBV6-5,CASSSTGGNQPQHF,TGTGCCAGCAGTTCCACAGGGGGGAATCAGCCCCAGCATTTT
.,.,TRBJ1-6,TRBV9,CASSAENSPLHF,TGTGCCAGCAGCGCAGAAAATTCACCCCTCCACTTT
.,TRBD1,TRBJ2-1,TRBV28,CASSSGGQFNEQFF,TGTGCCAGCAGTTCAGGGGGACAATTCAATGAGCAGTTCTTC
few,TRBD1,TRBJ2-7,TRBV7-6,CASSLGDRGPYEQYF,TGTGCCAGCAGCTTAGGGGACAGGGGGCCCTACGAGCAGTACTTC
.,TRBD2,TRBJ2-5,TRBV7-3,CASSLSGGQETQYF,TGTGCCAGCAGCTTAAGCGGGGGCCAAGAGACCCAGTACTTC
many,.,TRBJ1-1,TRBV6-5,CASSYSSGPAFF,TGTGCCAGCAGTTACTCGAGTGGGCCGGCTTTCTTT
once,.,TRBJ2-5,TRBV10-2,CASSEQGRGETQYF,TGCGCCAGCAGTGAACAGGGAAGGGGAGAGACCCAGTACTTC
.,TRBD2,TRBJ2-5,TRBV7-7,CASSLGGGGETQYF,TGTGCCAGCAGCTTAGGCGGCGGGGGGGAGACCCAGTACTTC
.,TRBD1,TRBJ2-7,TRBV6-2/TRBV6-3,CASSFIGTGGEQYF,TGTGCCAGCAGTTTTATTGGGACAGGGGGCGAGCAGTACTTC
.,.,TRBJ1-5,TRBV28,CASSLWTRQRQHF,TGTGCCAGCAGTTTATGGACTCGGCAGCGCCAGCATTTT
.,TRBD1,TRBJ2-7,TRBV5-4,CASSPMDRADEQYF,TGTGCCAGCAGCCCCATGGACAGGGCGGACGAGCAGTACTTC
.,.,TRBJ1-2,TRBV19,CASSPVNYGYTF,TGTGCCAGTAGTCCGGTTAACTATGGCTACACCTTC
.,.,TRBJ1-6,TRBV3-1/TRBV3-2,CASSRAIYSPLHF,TGTGCCAGCAGCCGAGCCATCTATTCACCCCTCCACTTT
.,TRBD1,TRBJ2-7,TRBV7-9,CASSPTGGKQYF,TGTGCCAGCAGCCCCACAGGGGGAAAGCAGTACTTC
.,.,TRBJ2-7,TRBV6-5,CASNPTSSSYEQYF,TGTGCCAGCAACCCGACATCGAGCTCCTACGAGCAGTACTTC
.,TRBD1,TRBJ1-4,TRBV6-5,CASTKDRGTNEKLFF,TGTGCCAGCACTAAAGACAGGGGGACTAATGAAAAACTGTTTTTT
once,.,TRBJ2-7,TRBV27,CASSSWTQTYEQYF,TGTGCCAGCAGTTCATGGACACAGACCTACGAGCAGTACTTC
.,TRBD1,TRBJ1-2,TRBV5-1,CASSSGDRARKNYGYTF,TGCGCCAGCAGCTCAGGGGACAGGGCAAGGAAGAATTATGGCTACACCTTC
.,.,TRBJ1-2,TRBV15,CATSRDGDKWSFKDGYTF,TGTGCCACCAGCAGAGATGGGGACAAATGGAGTTTTAAGGACGGCTACACCTTC
.,TRBD2,TRBJ2-3,TRBV6-2/TRBV6-3,CASSYSSLAGITDTQYF,TGTGCCAGCAGTTACTCGTCTCTAGCGGGTATCACAGATACGCAGTATTTT
.,TRBD1,TRBJ2-1,TRBV7-8,CASSLEGRGYLGEQFF,TGTGCCAGCAGCTTAGAGGGCAGGGGGTATCTCGGTGAGCAGTTCTTC
.,TRBD1,TRBJ1-1,TRBV5-1,CASSLNTGGGNTEAFF,TGCGCCAGCAGCTTGAACACAGGGGGAGGGAACACTGAAGCTTTCTTT